This T cell receptor (beta chain) was sequenced for a study of blood T cell repertoires in COVID-19. Study in general: Samples taken during acute and convalescent COVID-19 were collected in the United States, Italy and Spain. The cDNA or gDNA used as material had been derived from T cells, B-cell-depleted T cells, or PBMCs.

In this sample, this clone turned up many times. The germline gives CDR1 LGHDT, CDR2 YNNKEL (reference sequence). The V and J ends lost 4 bases and 6 bases respectively, with 12 bases between them. The CDR3 loop spans 14 amino acids. Original processing methods: Reference gene primers were amplified, and this amplification served to estimate nucleated cell counts. Sequencing used immunoSEQ multiplex PCR; TCRdb keeps in-frame clones, though not all of them. V, J and clone size reflect that table, while D and trimming were determined from the DNA. The sample lists under 100,000 clones, approximately 87% occurring once.

J is TRBJ2-2 and V is TRBV3-1 (or the pseudogene TRBV3-2), with D possibly matching TRBD1 (5 bases). Sequencing was carried out using peripheral blood. This sequence originates from a human donor in a cohort sampled during active COVID-19. The CDR3 loop is CASSLQGGAGELFF. For the CDR3, the DNA is TGTGCCAGCAGCCTTCAGGGTGGGGCCGGGGAGCTGTTTTTT.